This T cell receptor (beta chain) was sequenced in a study of shared clonotypes between healthy human individuals. CDR1 and CDR2 (germline): SGHTA, FQGNSA. CDR3 length: 15 amino acids. V lost 4 bases, J lost 2 bases, and 12 bases lay in between. The assay was run at deep level. Each PCR replicate from the sorted subsets contained about 200 ng DNA, which is tens of thousands of T cell genomes. The protocol was immunoSEQ multiplex PCR, while the TCRdb copy is restricted to in-frame clones and leaves out a portion. Among some 800,000 clones listed, almost 95% were seen once. Study results and limitations: Rarefaction gave evidence that sorted-subset sequencing remained incomplete despite large depth. The study drew on few donors, limiting represented genetic and exposure-history diversity.

Terminally differentiated effector memory CD45RA+ cells were excluded from the naive CD8 cells, which were CD45RO-negative and positively selected for CCR7. Remarks on this clone: The target antigen is unknown.

J is TRBJ1-5 and V is TRBV7-2, with D unclear. The sequence came from a man under 40 in good health. The material sequenced was naive CD8+ T cells sorted from blood. As DNA, the CDR3 is TGTGCCAGCAGCTCTAGGGTTGTGGGCAATCAGCCCCAGCATTTT. Translation: CASSSRVVGNQPQHF. Variable domain in full (rest from reference TRBV7-2 and TRBJ1-5): GAGVSQSPSNKVTEKGKDVELRCDPISGHTALYWYRQSLGQGLEFLIYFQGNSAPDKSGLPSDRFSAERTGGSVSTLTIQRTQQEDSAVYLCASSSRVVGNQPQHFGDGTRLSIL.